This T cell receptor beta chain stems from a study of vaccination effects on CD4 cells after COVID-19. Overall study: Each participant was administered two doses of either the BNT162b2 or the mRNA-1273 vaccine.

Study findings and constraints: Clones that were induced by infection or by vaccine showed marked contraction late after vaccination.

Regarding this clone: Its specificity is unknown.

Here immunoSEQ multiplex PCR was the method, and the copy in TCRdb shows in-frame clones only, minus some. The sample records tens of thousands of clones, approximately 72% being singletons. The V gene end was trimmed by 7 bases and the J gene end by 2 bases; junction bases not matched to a gene: 5. This CDR3 has 14 amino acids. Germline V gene data show CDR1 as SGHRS and CDR2 as YFSETQ. Antigen-specific CD4+ T cells were expanded with viral peptide pools in the ViraFEST assay before sequencing. After around 10 days in culture, the CD4+ T cells were isolated. Each vaccine recipient was nucleocapsid antibody negative and had no prior SARS-CoV-2 infection. PBMC cultures contained 2 million or so cells per well, 10 IU/ml IL-2 and roughly 9.5 ug/ml peptides.

Sample: CD4+ T cells from PBMCs cultured with HCoV-NL63 spike peptides, taken before COVID-19 vaccination. This receptor was taken from a human donor who received a COVID-19 vaccine. The J gene is TRBJ1-2, the V gene TRBV5-1, with 10 bases matching TRBD1. The CDR3 spells CASSTGGINYGYTF. The CDR3 nucleotides read TGCGCCAGCTCGACAGGGGGCATAAACTATGGCTACACCTTC.